These T cell receptor beta chains were read from a single sample in a study of blood T cells in healthy people across ages. One entry per CDR3 protein results from TCRdb running MiXCR on the 5' RACE reads. Seen here are hundreds of thousands of distinct CDR3 sequences, 20% to 25% observed once, and the top ten hold 9.4%. These data also formed part of another study, on T cells of mothers and their children.

Sample: blood. The receptor set was obtained from a boy younger than 18 in good health. CDR3s include the opening cysteine and the closing phenylalanine or tryptophan. A D gene is named only where the DNA matches it firmly. Only some rows state a clone size, as once, few, many or a class for expanded clones.

d_gene,j_gene,abundance,v_gene,CDR3aa,CDR3nt
NA,TRBJ2-2,few,TRBV20-1,CSAPTVNTGELFF,TGCAGCGCCCCGACAGTAAACACCGGGGAGCTGTTTTTT
TRBD1,TRBJ2-3,few,TRBV5-6,CASSWNRGGTDTQYF,TGTGCCAGCAGCTGGAACAGGGGTGGCACAGATACGCAGTATTTT
TRBD2,TRBJ2-3,NA,TRBV13,CASSPPSSGGDSQYF,TGTGCCAGCAGCCCCCCCTCTAGCGGGGGTGATTCGCAGTATTTT
NA,TRBJ2-1,NA,TRBV3-1,CASSQGVASYNEQFF,TGTGCCAGCAGCCAAGGGGTGGCCTCCTACAATGAGCAGTTCTTC
NA,TRBJ1-2,few,TRBV7-9,CASSKQGPSDGYTF,TGTGCCAGCAGTAAACAGGGTCCGTCCGATGGCTACACCTTC
NA,TRBJ1-2,NA,TRBV20-1,CSVTGENYGYTF,TGCAGTGTCACAGGAGAGAACTATGGCTACACCTTC
NA,TRBJ1-4,few,TRBV12-3/TRBV12-4,CASSFLLAGTYEKLFF,TGTGCCAGCAGTTTCTTACTCGCTGGCACATATGAAAAACTGTTTTTT
TRBD2,TRBJ2-1,NA,TRBV6-1,CASSAPTSGDFYNEQFF,TGTGCCAGCAGTGCCCCGACTAGCGGGGATTTTTACAATGAGCAGTTCTTC
NA,TRBJ1-2,NA,TRBV27,CASGQGVGYGYTF,TGTGCCAGCGGGCAGGGAGTAGGCTATGGCTACACCTTC
NA,TRBJ2-1,NA,TRBV24-1,CATSDMKNEQFF,TGTGCCACCAGTGATATGAAAAATGAGCAGTTCTTC
NA,TRBJ2-3,NA,TRBV12-3/TRBV12-4,CASSFVGNTDTQYF,TGTGCCAGCAGTTTTGTCGGGAACACAGATACGCAGTATTTT
NA,TRBJ2-3,many,TRBV7-3,CASSLRPTDTQYF,TGTGCCAGCAGCTTAAGGCCCACAGATACGCAGTATTTT
TRBD1,TRBJ1-2,few,TRBV20-1,CSASQWTGGYGYTF,TGCAGTGCTAGCCAGTGGACAGGGGGCTATGGCTACACCTTC
NA,TRBJ2-2,NA,TRBV28,CASSRLSRTGELFF,TGTGCCAGCAGCCGTCTCAGTCGGACCGGGGAGCTGTTTTTT
TRBD1,TRBJ2-7,few,TRBV4-3,CASSLTPGQGYEQYF,TGCGCCAGCAGCCTCACCCCCGGACAGGGCTACGAGCAGTACTTC
NA,TRBJ2-1,NA,TRBV11-2,CASSERGLAGEQFF,TGTGCCAGCAGCGAAAGGGGGCTAGCGGGTGAGCAGTTCTTC
NA,TRBJ2-4,few,TRBV4-1,CASSQGLGQNIQYF,TGCGCCAGCAGCCAAGGGTTAGGCCAAAACATTCAGTACTTC
TRBD1,TRBJ2-7,NA,TRBV6-5,CASSYRRTGHYEQYF,TGTGCCAGCAGTTACCGTAGGACAGGACACTACGAGCAGTACTTC
NA,TRBJ2-5,NA,TRBV11-2,CASSRSGGNGETQYF,TGTGCCAGCAGCCGGTCGGGGGGCAATGGAGAGACCCAGTACTTC
NA,TRBJ1-5,few,TRBV12-5,CASGLVHGSNQPQHF,TGTGCTAGTGGTTTGGTACACGGTAGCAATCAGCCCCAGCATTTT
NA,TRBJ2-7,NA,TRBV6-2/TRBV6-3,CASRSGIRYEQYF,TGTGCCAGCAGGAGCGGTATCAGGTACGAGCAGTACTTC
TRBD1,TRBJ2-5,few,TRBV29-1,CSVVRQGVVGETQYF,TGCAGCGTTGTTAGACAGGGCGTAGTCGGTGAGACCCAGTACTTC
TRBD2,TRBJ2-4,few,TRBV29-1,CSVEEASGGQNIQYF,TGCAGCGTTGAGGAGGCTAGCGGGGGCCAAAACATTCAGTACTTC
TRBD1,TRBJ1-1,few,TRBV7-9,CASSTGGADTEAFF,TGTGCCAGCAGCACAGGGGGCGCCGACACTGAAGCTTTCTTT
TRBD2,TRBJ2-1,NA,TRBV24-1,CVTSDPSGEGSYNEQFF,TGTGTCACCAGTGATCCTAGCGGGGAAGGCTCCTACAATGAGCAGTTCTTC
TRBD2,TRBJ2-3,NA,TRBV5-1,CASSQRGGRTDTQYF,TGCGCCAGCAGCCAGCGGGGGGGCCGGACAGATACGCAGTATTTT
NA,TRBJ2-7,NA,TRBV7-4,CASSSTGVDKMDDEQYF,TGTGCCAGCAGCTCTACGGGAGTGGACAAAATGGACGACGAGCAGTACTTC
NA,TRBJ2-6,NA,TRBV3-1,CASSQELHSGANVLTF,TGTGCCAGCAGCCAAGAGCTTCACTCTGGGGCCAACGTCCTGACTTTC
NA,TRBJ2-7,few,TRBV29-1,CSVGDSGLRSYEQYF,TGCAGCGTCGGAGACAGTGGTTTAAGGTCCTACGAGCAGTACTTC
TRBD1,TRBJ1-5,NA,TRBV7-3,CASSPRQGRQPQHF,TGTGCCAGCAGCCCCAGACAGGGCCGCCAGCCCCAGCATTTT
TRBD2,TRBJ2-1,NA,TRBV6-5,CASSYGSSGRLEQFF,TGTGCCAGCAGTTACGGGTCTAGCGGGAGACTCGAGCAGTTCTTC
NA,TRBJ1-4,NA,TRBV28,CASSSLGGLDLHFATNEKLFF,TGTGCCAGCAGTTCCCTTGGGGGACTGGATCTACATTTCGCAACTAATGAAAAACTGTTTTTT
NA,TRBJ2-5,NA,TRBV28,CASSLPGREETQYF,TGTGCCAGCAGTCTCCCCGGCAGGGAAGAGACCCAGTACTTC
NA,TRBJ2-2,few,TRBV2,CAITIGGANTGELFF,TGTGCCATTACAATCGGCGGGGCGAACACCGGGGAGCTGTTTTTT
TRBD2,TRBJ2-7,NA,TRBV27,CASSLSPGGGGIYEQYF,TGTGCCAGCAGTTTATCGCCCGGCGGCGGGGGGATCTACGAGCAGTACTTC
NA,TRBJ2-7,NA,TRBV12-3/TRBV12-4,CASSYTEEQYF,TGTGCCAGCAGTTATACTGAAGAGCAGTACTTC
TRBD2,TRBJ2-4,few,TRBV2,CASSEREGGKNIQYF,TGTGCCAGCAGTGAGCGGGAGGGCGGCAAAAACATTCAGTACTTC
NA,TRBJ1-2,few,TRBV5-1,CASSLAPQGPKDGYTF,TGCGCCAGCAGCTTGGCCCCACAGGGCCCTAAGGATGGCTACACCTTC